The clone carrying this T cell receptor (beta chain) was recorded a few times. The antigen remains unidentified. This entry belongs to a study of cytomegalovirus exposure and HLA in healthy donors. Both 60 Vbeta primers and 13 Jbeta primers went into the PCR. Produced via immunoSEQ multiplex PCR; TCRdb's table is partial and in-frame only. Counted here are 100,000 to 120,000 clones, under 90% occurring once; the ten biggest clones make up about 2.7%. Overall study findings and caveats: TCR beta V- and J-gene trimming was later associated with a missense DCLRE1C variant. Reports indicate that TCR beta sequences accurately predicted the HLA-A and HLA-B alleles of most subjects.

The sequenced material came from PBMCs. This clonotype originated in a woman in her late teens or twenties in good health and CMV-seronegative.

The CDR3 is CARGGQAVDYEQYV. In nucleotides, the CDR3 is TGTGCCAGGGGGGGACAGGCGGTTGACTACGAGCAGTACGTC. The V and J genes are TRBV21-1 and TRBJ2-7; TRBD1 is the table's D call and was not checked against the DNA. TRBV21-1 is an annotated pseudogene. This CDR3 has 14 amino acids.